Listed below are T cell receptor beta chains from one sample, sequenced in a study of glioma-infiltrating T cells. TCRdb analysed the multiplex PCR reads with MiXCR anew, one entry per CDR3 protein. The sample shows about 190,000 distinct CDR3 sequences, over 25% of them seen only once. Sequences were obtained from glioma tissue, nonneoplastic brain tissue, or PBMCs (not recorded which). The receptors come from a human donor with low-grade glioma or glioblastoma, undergoing nonglioma brain surgery, or in good health (not recorded which). CDR3s include the opening cysteine and the closing phenylalanine or tryptophan. D genes are given only for firm matches. Rows may omit the clone size; those that give it use once, few, many or a size class.

d_gene	v_gene	len	abundance	j_gene	CDR3aa	CDR3nt
NA	TRBV7-3	16	many	TRBJ2-2	CASSLLGRPSPGELFF	TGTGCCAGCAGCTTATTGGGTCGGCCGAGTCCCGGGGAGCTGTTTTTT
NA	TRBV7-2	15	many	TRBJ2-3	CASSWRRLATDTQYF	TGTGCCAGCAGCTGGCGGCGACTCGCCACAGATACGCAGTATTTT
TRBD2	TRBV20-1	14	NA	TRBJ2-3	CSARDPSGMDTQYF	TGCAGTGCTAGAGATCCTAGCGGGATGGATACGCAGTATTTT
TRBD1	TRBV29-1	13	NA	TRBJ2-7	CSAPTGTDYEQYF	TGCAGCGCGCCAACCGGGACAGACTACGAGCAGTACTTC
TRBD2	TRBV7-3	13	NA	TRBJ2-1	CASSLNPSGTQFF	TGTGCCAGCAGCTTAAACCCTAGCGGGACCCAGTTCTTC
NA	TRBV14	14	NA	TRBJ2-1	CASSQDMRWDEQSF	TGTGCCAGCAGCCAAGACATGAGGTGGGATGAGCAGTCCTTC
TRBD1	TRBV25-1	14	many	TRBJ1-1	CASSVQGAGTEAFF	TGTGCCAGCAGTGTACAGGGGGCGGGCACTGAAGCTTTCTTT
TRBD1	TRBV27	17	NA	TRBJ1-1	CASSPAGQGATVTEAFF	TGTGCCAGCAGTCCGGCGGGACAGGGGGCAACCGTCACTGAAGCTTTCTTT
NA	TRBV2	14	many	TRBJ1-1	CASSVGRENTEAFF	TGTGCCAGCAGTGTGGGCAGGGAGAACACTGAAGCTTTCTTT
NA	TRBV6-1	16	many	TRBJ2-3	CASSEEERQGTDTQYF	TGTGCCAGCAGTGAAGAAGAGAGACAGGGCACAGATACGCAGTATTTT
TRBD2	TRBV20-1	14	many	TRBJ2-3	CSASLAGATDTQYF	TGCAGTGCTTCCCTAGCGGGGGCCACAGATACGCAGTATTTT
NA	TRBV7-7	13	many	TRBJ2-5	CASSYREQETQYF	TGTGCTAGCAGCTACAGGGAACAAGAGACCCAGTACTTC
TRBD2	TRBV2	15	NA	TRBJ2-3	CAMGGLAGSTDTQYF	TGTGCCATGGGGGGACTAGCGGGCTCCACAGATACGCAGTATTTT
TRBD1	TRBV6-1	15	many	TRBJ1-5	CASRDRPYSNQPQHF	TGTGCCAGCAGGGACAGGCCTTATAGCAATCAGCCCCAGCATTTT
NA	TRBV5-1	12	many	TRBJ1-1	CASSLDLTEAFF	TGCGCCAGCAGCTTGGACCTCACTGAAGCTTTCTTT
TRBD2	TRBV4-1	17	few	TRBJ2-1	CASSQAVGSGTGNEQFF	TGCGCCAGCAGCCAAGCCGTAGGAAGCGGGACGGGCAATGAGCAGTTCTTC
NA	TRBV20-1	13	many	TRBJ1-2	CSANRGGAYGYTF	TGCAGTGCTAACCGGGGAGGGGCTTATGGCTACACCTTC
TRBD1	TRBV27	13	many	TRBJ1-2	CASSPQGALGYTF	TGTGCCAGCAGTCCGCAGGGGGCGCTGGGCTACACCTTC
NA	TRBV27	14	NA	TRBJ1-2	CASSSRSAGYGYSF	TGTGCCAGCAGTTCTCGGAGTGCGGGCTATGGATACAGCTTC
NA	TRBV4-3	17	many	TRBJ1-1	CASSPSQGRRMNTEAFF	TGCGCCAGCAGCCCCTCCCAGGGCCGACGGATGAACACTGAAGCTTTCTTT
NA	TRBV6-1	15	many	TRBJ2-3	CASREYWDGTDTQYF	TGTGCCAGCAGAGAGTATTGGGACGGCACAGATACGCAGTATTTT
TRBD1	TRBV5-1	16	few	TRBJ2-1	CASSLGPGQGQNEQFF	TGCGCCAGCAGCTTGGGCCCGGGACAGGGTCAGAATGAGCAGTTCTTC